The TCR beta chain described here comes from a study of T cell responses to AZD1222 COVID-19 vaccine. General observations from the study: As reported, nearly half of all spike-specific TCRs target variant regions that are unmutated. CD4 TCRs linked to vaccination spanned spike, dominating at 160-218 and 743-854. Donors, mostly white British, included more females; clonal diversity was possibly underestimated. Just six people given AZD1222 tested seropositive at baseline.

Repertoires were generated with immunoSEQ multiplex PCR, while TCRdb's copy carries only in-frame clones and drops some. The data show about 78,000 clones, about nine tenths seen once. V was pared by 3 bases and J by 0 bases, with 2 bases between. CDR1 and CDR2 from the germline V gene are MNHEY and SVGEGT. The CDR3 contains 12 residues. About this clone: As yet, its antigen is unknown.

The origin of this receptor is an adult who received the AZD1222 COVID-19 vaccine. The source was peripheral blood, collected 28 days after the second AZD1222 dose. The genes are TRBV6-2 or TRBV6-3 and TRBJ1-1, with D unclear. The CDR3 nucleotides are TGTGCCAGCAGTTATTTGAACACTGAAGCTTTCTTT. Translating gives CASSYLNTEAFF.